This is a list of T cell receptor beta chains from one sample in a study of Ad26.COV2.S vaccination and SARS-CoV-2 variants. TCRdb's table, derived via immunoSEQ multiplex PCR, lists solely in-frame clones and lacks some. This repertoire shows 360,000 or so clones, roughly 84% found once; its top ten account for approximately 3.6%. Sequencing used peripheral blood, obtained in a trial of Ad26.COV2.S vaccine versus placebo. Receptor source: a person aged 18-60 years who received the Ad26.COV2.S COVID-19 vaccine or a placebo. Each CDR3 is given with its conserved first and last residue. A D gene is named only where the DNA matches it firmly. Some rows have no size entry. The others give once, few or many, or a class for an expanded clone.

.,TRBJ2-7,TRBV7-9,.,TGTGCCAGCAGCTCCCCCTCCTTCTACGAGCAGTACTTC,CASSSPSFYEQYF
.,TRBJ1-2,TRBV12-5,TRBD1,TGTGCTAGTGGTTCTCGGACAGGGGACTATGGCTACACCTTC,CASGSRTGDYGYTF
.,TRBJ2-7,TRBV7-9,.,TGTGCCAGCAGCTTAGGGTTTTTCGACACCTCCTACGAGCAGTACTTC,CASSLGFFDTSYEQYF
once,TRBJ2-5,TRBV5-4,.,TGTGCCAGCAGCTTGCCGGCCACGGGGGCTCTGGAGACCCAGTACTTC,CASSLPATGALETQYF
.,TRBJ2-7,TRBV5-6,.,TGTGCCAGCAGCTTGGTTGGCGATAAGAAGAGCTTC,CASSLVGDKKSF
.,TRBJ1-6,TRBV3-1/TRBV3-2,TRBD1,TGTGCCAGCAGCCAATTCACAGGGGTCAATTCACCCCTCCACTTT,CASSQFTGVNSPLHF
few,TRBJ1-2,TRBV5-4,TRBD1,TGTGCCAGCAGCTCGCCGGGACAGGGGGGTAACTATGGCTACACCTTC,CASSSPGQGGNYGYTF
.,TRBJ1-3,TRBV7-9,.,TGTGCCAGCAGCCCACCCGGGGTATCCTCTGGAAACACCATATATTTT,CASSPPGVSSGNTIYF
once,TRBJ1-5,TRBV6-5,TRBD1,TGTGCCAGCCAAGCGACAGGGGGACAGCCCCAGCATTTT,CASQATGGQPQHF
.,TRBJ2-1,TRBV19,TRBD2,TGTGCCAGTACCCTTAGCGGGGGGGCGTACAATGAGCAGTTCTTC,CASTLSGGAYNEQFF
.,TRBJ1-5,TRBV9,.,TGTGCCAGCAGCGTAGAGCAGTATAGCAATCAGCCCCAGCATTTT,CASSVEQYSNQPQHF
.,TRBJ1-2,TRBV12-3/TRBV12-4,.,TGTGCCAGCAGTTTAAACACTAACTATGGCTACACCTTC,CASSLNTNYGYTF
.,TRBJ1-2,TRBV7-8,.,TGTGCCAGCAGCGCTCGGTCCTCTAACTATGGCTACACCTTC,CASSARSSNYGYTF
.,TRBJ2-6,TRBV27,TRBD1,TGTGCCAGCAGTTTCCTTCCCGGACAGGATTCCTCTGGGGCCAACGTCCTGACTTTC,CASSFLPGQDSSGANVLTF
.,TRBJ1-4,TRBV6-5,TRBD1,TGTGCCAGCAGATCGGACAGGGGAGGAGAAAAACTGTTTTTT,CASRSDRGGEKLFF
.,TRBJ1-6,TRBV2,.,TGTGCCAGCATTCCGAACTTGTCATCTGGTTCACCCCTCCACTTT,CASIPNLSSGSPLHF
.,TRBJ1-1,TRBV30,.,TGTGCCTGGAACCCGGGACAGAACACTGAAGCTTTCTTT,CAWNPGQNTEAFF
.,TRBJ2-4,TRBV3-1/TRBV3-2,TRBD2,TGTGCCAGCAGCCCCCCCCTCACTAGCGGGGGGGCCTATGGCAAAAACATTCAGTACTTC,CASSPPLTSGGAYGKNIQYF
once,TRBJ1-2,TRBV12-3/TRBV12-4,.,TGTGCCAGCAGGCGACAGAACCTTGACGGCTACACCTTC,CASRRQNLDGYTF
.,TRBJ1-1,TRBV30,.,TGTGCCTGGGAGGCAGGGTCTGGGGGCACTGAAGCTTTCTTT,CAWEAGSGGTEAFF
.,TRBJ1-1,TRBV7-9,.,TGTGCCAGCAGCCAGGGAGTTGGGGACACTGAAGCTTTCTTT,CASSQGVGDTEAFF
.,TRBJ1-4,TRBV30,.,TGTGCCTGGAGATCCCCAGGACCGGGTAATGAAAAACTGTTTTTT,CAWRSPGPGNEKLFF
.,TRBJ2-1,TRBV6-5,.,TGTGCCAGCAGTTACTCTTGGGGGTCTTGGATCTTC,CASSYSWGSWIF
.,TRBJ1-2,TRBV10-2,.,TGCGCCAGCAGCCCAGGACGTAACTATGGCTACACCTTC,CASSPGRNYGYTF
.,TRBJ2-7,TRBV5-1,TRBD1,TGCGCCAGCAGCCCAGGACAGGGGGGACCCTACGAGCAGTACTTC,CASSPGQGGPYEQYF
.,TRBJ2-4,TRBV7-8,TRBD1,TGTGCCAGCAGCTCGGGACAGGGGGCGCAGGGCAGAGCCAAAAACATTCAGTACTTC,CASSSGQGAQGRAKNIQYF
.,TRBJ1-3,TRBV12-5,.,TGTGCTAGTGGTTTATCCGACCGACTCTCTGGAAACACCATATATTTT,CASGLSDRLSGNTIYF
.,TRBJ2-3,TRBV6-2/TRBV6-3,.,TGTGCCAGCAGCCCACCCGGGACAGATACGCAGTATTTT,CASSPPGTDTQYF
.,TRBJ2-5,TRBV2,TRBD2,TGTGCCAGCCTCCCTTCCAGACTAGCGGGGGGCGGTAAAGATACCCAGTACTTC,CASLPSRLAGGGKDTQYF
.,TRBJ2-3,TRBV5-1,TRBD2,TGCGCCAGCAGCTTTAGCGGGGGGAGCACAGATACGCAGTATTTT,CASSFSGGSTDTQYF
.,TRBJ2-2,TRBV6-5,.,TGTGCCAGCAGAGGGAACATACGAGGCACCGGGGAGCTGTTTTTT,CASRGNIRGTGELFF
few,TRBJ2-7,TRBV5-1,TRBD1,TGCGCCAGCAGCTTGGCCGGGACAGGGTATGTCGAGCAGTACTTC,CASSLAGTGYVEQYF
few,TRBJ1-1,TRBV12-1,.,TGTGCCAGCAGCTTTGGTACAGGGATGAACACTGAAGCTTTCTTT,CASSFGTGMNTEAFF
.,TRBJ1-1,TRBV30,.,TGTGCCTGGAGTCAAAGTAGGAACACTGAAGCTTTCTTT,CAWSQSRNTEAFF
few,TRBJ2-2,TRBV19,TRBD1,TGTGCCAGTAGTGTAGACCCGCCGGGACAGTTAAACACCGGGGAGCTGTTTTTT,CASSVDPPGQLNTGELFF
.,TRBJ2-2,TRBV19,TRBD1,TGTGCCAGTATCGGGACAGGGGGCATCGCGGGCCAGAACACCGGGGAGCTGTTTTTT,CASIGTGGIAGQNTGELFF
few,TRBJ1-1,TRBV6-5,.,TGTGCCAGCAGTTACTCGTACACTTCCACTGAAGCTTTCTTT,CASSYSYTSTEAFF
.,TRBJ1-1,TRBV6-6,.,TGTGCCAGCAGTTACTTGACAGGTATGAACACTGAAGCTTTCTTT,CASSYLTGMNTEAFF